This TCR beta chain was identified in a study of blood T cell repertoires in COVID-19. The wider study: Spain, Italy and the United States supplied samples that represented acute and convalescent COVID-19.

Per germline, CDR1 SNHLY and CDR2 FYNNEI. The CDR3 runs to 17 residues. V was shortened by 1 base and J by 0 bases, with 12 bases between the two germline ends. Clones were sequenced by immunoSEQ multiplex PCR, and TCRdb holds only the in-frame ones, with some missing. Of more than 100,000 clones in the sample, approximately 88% were seen once. Material: peripheral blood. This clonotype was sampled from a man in his 70s with active COVID-19. The rearrangement uses TRBV2 and TRBJ1-4; D remains unclear. CDR3 sequence: CASSEVAARATNEKLFF. The CDR3 DNA reads as TGTGCCAGCAGTGAAGTGGCGGCCCGGGCAACTAATGAAAAACTGTTTTTT.